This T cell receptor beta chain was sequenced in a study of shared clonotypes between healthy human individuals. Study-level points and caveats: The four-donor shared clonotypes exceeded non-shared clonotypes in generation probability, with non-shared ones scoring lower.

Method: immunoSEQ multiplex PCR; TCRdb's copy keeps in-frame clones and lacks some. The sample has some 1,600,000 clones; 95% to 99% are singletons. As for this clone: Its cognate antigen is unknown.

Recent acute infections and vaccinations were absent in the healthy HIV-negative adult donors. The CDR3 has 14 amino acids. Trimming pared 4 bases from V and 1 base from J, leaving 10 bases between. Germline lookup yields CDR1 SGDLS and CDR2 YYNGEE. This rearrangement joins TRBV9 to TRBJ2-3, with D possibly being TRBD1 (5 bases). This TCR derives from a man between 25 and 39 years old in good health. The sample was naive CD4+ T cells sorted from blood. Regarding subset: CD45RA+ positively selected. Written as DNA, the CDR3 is TGTGCCAGCAGCCCTCAGACAGGCACAGATACGCAGTATTTT. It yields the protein CASSPQTGTDTQYF.